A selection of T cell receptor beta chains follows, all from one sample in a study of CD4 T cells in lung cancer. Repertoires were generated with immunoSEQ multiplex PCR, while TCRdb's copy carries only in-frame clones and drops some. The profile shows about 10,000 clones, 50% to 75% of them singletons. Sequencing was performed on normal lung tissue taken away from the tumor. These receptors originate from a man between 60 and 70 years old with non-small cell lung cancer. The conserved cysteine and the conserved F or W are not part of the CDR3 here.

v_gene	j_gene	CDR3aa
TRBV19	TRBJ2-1	ATWTSGRPGEQF
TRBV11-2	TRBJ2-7	ASSSGTGVWYEQY
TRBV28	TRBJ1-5	ASSPQIDSNQPQH
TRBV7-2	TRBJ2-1	ASSSQRTSADNEQF
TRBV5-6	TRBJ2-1	ASSLVGSNEQF
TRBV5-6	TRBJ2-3	ASSSDAGGTDTQY
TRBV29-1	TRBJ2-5	SARRPGFQETQY
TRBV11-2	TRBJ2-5	ASSLDQTSGRVRETQY
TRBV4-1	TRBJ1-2	ASSQLIPGQHGYT
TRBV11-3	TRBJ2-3	ASSQGQPSTDTQY
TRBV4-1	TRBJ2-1	ASSQRRGVNEQF
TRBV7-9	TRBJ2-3	ASSLDLAGADTQY
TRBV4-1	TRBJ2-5	ASSQDETSPQYQETQY
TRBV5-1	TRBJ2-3	ASSLEGIADTQY
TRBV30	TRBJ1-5	AWSQGVEQPQH
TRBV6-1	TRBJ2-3	ASIRLAGVSDTQY
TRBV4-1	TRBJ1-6	ASSRDRVENSPLH
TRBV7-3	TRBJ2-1	ASSGGTSGEGEQF
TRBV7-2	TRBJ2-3	ASSFGGTTDTQY
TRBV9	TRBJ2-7	ASSVGPSYEQY
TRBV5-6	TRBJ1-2	ASSLGDRDYGYT
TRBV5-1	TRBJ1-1	ASSLEQPGTEAF
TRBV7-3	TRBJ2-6	ASSFPPAGANVLT
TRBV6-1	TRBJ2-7	ASSERGPYEQY
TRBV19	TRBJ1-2	ASSMGVGGDDGYT
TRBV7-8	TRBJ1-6	ASSLGLNNSPLH
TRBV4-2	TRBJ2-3	ASSRWERTDTQY
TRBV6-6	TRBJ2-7	ASSYSAGATYEQY
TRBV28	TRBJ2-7	ASRTTGVGEQY
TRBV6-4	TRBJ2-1	ASSASDSSYNEQF
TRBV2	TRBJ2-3	ASSETRGGQGTDTQY
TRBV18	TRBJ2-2	ASSRQGHGELF
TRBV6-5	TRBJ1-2	ASSYLTARDIRGYT
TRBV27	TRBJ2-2	ASSMSRGLRTGELF
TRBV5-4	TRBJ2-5	ASSLTGRQETQY
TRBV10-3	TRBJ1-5	AISEDTGLQPQH
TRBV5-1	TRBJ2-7	ASSLVGAPYEQY
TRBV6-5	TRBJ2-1	ASSALVNENEQF
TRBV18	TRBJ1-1	ASSPTGGTEAF
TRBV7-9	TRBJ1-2	ASSLTGESNYGYT
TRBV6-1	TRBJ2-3	ASSESTLKGTQY
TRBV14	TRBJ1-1	ASSQVLRGSEAF
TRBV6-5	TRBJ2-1	ASSFTWARANEQF
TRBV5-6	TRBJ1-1	ASSWGQLNTEAF
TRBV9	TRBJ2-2	ASSPRTSGSVTGELF
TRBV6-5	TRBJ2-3	ASKTGGTRTDTQY
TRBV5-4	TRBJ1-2	ASSFSRETFNGYT
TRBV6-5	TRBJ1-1	ASSYSTEGTEAF
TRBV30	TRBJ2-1	AWEGGGGYNEQF
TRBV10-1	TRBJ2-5	ASSETSGKRGETQY
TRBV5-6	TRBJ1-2	ASSLGVRPRIGGYT
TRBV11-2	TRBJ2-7	ASSNAGGRTSYEQY
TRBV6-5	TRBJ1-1	ASSSLNSAF
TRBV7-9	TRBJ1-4	ASSPKGGVNEKLF
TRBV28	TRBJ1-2	ASTQDRVSGYT